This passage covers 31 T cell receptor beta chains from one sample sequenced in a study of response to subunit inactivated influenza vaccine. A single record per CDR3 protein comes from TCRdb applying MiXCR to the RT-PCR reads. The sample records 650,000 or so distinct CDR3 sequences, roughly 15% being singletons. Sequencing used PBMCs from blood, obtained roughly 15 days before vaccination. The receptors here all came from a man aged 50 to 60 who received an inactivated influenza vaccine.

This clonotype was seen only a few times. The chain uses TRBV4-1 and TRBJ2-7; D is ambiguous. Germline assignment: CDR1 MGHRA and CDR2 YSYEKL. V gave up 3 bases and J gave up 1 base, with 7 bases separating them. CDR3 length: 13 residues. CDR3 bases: TGCGCCAGCAGCCAGCCCGGATCCTACGAGCAGTACTTC. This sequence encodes CASSQPGSYEQYF.

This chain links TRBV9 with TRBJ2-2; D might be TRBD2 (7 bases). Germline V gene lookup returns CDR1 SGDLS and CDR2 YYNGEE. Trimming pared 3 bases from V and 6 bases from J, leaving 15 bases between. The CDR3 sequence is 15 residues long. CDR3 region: CASSGGLAVPGELFF. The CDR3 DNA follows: TGTGCCAGCAGCGGGGGGCTAGCGGTGCCCGGGGAGCTGTTTTTT.

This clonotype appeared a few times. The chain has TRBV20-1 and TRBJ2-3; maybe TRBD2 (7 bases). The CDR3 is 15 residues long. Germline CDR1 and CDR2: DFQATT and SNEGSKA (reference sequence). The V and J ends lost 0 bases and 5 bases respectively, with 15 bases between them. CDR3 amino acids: CSARDLGGLGDTQYF. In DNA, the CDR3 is TGCAGTGCTAGAGATCTCGGGGGGCTGGGAGATACGCAGTATTTT.

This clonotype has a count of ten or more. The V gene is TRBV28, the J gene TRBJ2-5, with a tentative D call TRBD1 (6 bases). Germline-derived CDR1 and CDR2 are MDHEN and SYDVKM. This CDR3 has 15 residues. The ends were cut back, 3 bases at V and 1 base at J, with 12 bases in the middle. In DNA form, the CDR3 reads TGTGCCAGCAGTTTCCGCCGGGACACCCAAGAGACCCAGTACTTC. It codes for CASSFRRDTQETQYF.

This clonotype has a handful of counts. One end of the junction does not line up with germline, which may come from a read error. DNA of the CDR3: TGTGCCAGCAGCCCGATGGACAGTGAGCTGTACTTC. Its translation is CASSPMDSELYF. V gene TRBV7-9 combines with J gene TRBJ2-7; D may be TRBD1 (6 bases). Looked up from germline, CDR1 is SEHNR and CDR2 is FQNEAQ (reference sequence). This CDR3 comprises 12 residues.

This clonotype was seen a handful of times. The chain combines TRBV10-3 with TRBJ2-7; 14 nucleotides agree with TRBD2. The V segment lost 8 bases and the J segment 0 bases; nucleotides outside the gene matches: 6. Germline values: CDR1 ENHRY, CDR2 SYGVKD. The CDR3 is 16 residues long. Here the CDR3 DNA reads TGTGCCATCGGGAGGACTAGCGGGGGGAGCTCCTACGAGCAGTACTTC. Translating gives CAIGRTSGGSSYEQYF.

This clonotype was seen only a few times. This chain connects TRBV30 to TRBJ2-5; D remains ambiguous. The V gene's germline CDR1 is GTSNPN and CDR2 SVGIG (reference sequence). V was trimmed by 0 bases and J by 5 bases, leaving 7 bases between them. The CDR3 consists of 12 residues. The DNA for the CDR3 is TGTGCCTGGAGTGTGATACGGGAGACCCAGTACTTC. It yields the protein CAWSVIRETQYF.

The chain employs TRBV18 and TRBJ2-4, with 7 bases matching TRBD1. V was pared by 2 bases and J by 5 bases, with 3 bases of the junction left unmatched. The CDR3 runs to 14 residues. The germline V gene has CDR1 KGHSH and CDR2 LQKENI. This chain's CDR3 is CASSPRGLENIQYF. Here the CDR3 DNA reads TGTGCCAGCTCACCAAGGGGGCTAGAAAACATTCAGTACTTC.

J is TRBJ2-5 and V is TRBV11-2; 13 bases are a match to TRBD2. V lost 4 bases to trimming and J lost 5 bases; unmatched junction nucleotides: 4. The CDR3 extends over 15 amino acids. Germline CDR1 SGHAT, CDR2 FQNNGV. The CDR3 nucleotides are TGTGCCAGCAGCTGGACTAGCGGGGGAGTGGAGACCCAGTACTTC. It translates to CASSWTSGGVETQYF. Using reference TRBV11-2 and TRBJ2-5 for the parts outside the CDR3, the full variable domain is EAGVAQSPRYKIIEKRQSVAFWCNPISGHATLYWYQQILGQGPKLLIQFQNNGVVDDSQLPKDRFSAERLKGVDSTLKIQPAKLEDSAVYLCASSWTSGGVETQYFGPGTRLLVL.

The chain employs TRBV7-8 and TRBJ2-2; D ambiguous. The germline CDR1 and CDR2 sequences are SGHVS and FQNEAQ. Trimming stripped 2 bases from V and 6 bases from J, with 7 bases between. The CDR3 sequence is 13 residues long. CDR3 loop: CASSLMQSGELFF. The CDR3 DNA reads TGTGCCAGCAGCTTAATGCAGTCCGGGGAGCTGTTTTTT.

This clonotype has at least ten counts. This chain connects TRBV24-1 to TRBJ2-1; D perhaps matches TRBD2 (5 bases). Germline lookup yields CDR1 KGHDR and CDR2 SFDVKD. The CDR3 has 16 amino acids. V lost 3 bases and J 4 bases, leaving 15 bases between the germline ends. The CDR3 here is CATSDPGLADYNEQFF. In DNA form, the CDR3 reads TGTGCCACCAGTGATCCCGGCCTAGCCGATTACAATGAGCAGTTCTTC.

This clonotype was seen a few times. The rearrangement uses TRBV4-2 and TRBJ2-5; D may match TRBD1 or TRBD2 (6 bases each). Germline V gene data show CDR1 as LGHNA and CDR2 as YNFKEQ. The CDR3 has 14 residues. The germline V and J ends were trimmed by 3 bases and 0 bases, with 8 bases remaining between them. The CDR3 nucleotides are TGTGCCAGCAGCCAGGGGGGCAACCAAGAGACCCAGTACTTC. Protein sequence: CASSQGGNQETQYF.

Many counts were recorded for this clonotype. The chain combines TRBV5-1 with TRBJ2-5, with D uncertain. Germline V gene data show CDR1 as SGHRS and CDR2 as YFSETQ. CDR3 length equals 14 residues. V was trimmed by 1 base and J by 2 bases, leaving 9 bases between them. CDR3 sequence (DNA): TGCGCCAGCAGCTTGTCATGGCTACAAGAGACCCAGTACTTC. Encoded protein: CASSLSWLQETQYF.

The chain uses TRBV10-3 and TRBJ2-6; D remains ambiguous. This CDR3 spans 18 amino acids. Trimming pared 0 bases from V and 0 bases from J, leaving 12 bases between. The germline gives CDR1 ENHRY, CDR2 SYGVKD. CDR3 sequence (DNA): TGTGCCATCAGTGAGTCCGTGGAGACGGGCTCTGGGGCCAACGTCCTGACTTTC. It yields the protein CAISESVETGSGANVLTF.

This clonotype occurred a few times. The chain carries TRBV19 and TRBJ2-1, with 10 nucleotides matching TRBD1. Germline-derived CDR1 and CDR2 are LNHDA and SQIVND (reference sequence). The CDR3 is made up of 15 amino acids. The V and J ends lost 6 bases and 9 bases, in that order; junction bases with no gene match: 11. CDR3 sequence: CASSRGQGGSGEQFF. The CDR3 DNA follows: TGTGCCAGTAGCCGAGGACAGGGGGGTTCCGGTGAGCAGTTCTTC.

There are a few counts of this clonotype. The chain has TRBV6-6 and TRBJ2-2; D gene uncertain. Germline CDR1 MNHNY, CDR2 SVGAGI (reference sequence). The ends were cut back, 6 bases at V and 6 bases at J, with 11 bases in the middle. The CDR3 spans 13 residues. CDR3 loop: CASRFYGAGELFF. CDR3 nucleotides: TGTGCCAGCAGATTCTATGGGGCCGGGGAGCTGTTTTTT.

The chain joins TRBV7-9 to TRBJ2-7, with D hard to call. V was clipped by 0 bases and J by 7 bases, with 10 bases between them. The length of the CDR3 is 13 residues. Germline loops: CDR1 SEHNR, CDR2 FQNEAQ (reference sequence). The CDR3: CASSLAAGLEQYF. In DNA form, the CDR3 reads TGTGCCAGCAGCTTAGCGGCAGGCCTGGAGCAGTACTTC.

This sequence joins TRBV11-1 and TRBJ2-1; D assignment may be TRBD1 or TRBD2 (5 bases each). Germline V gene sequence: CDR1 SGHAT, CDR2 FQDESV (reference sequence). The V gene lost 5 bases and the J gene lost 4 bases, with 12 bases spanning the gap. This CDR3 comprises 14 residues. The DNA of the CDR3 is TGTGCCAGCAGCGTAGGGACCGCATACAATGAGCAGTTCTTC. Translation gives CASSVGTAYNEQFF.

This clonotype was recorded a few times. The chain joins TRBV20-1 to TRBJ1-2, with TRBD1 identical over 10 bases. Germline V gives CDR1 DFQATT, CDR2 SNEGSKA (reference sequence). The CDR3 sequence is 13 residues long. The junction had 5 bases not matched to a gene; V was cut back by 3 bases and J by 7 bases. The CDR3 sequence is CSARTGGLSGYTF. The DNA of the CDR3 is TGCAGTGCTAGGACAGGGGGCCTTAGTGGCTACACCTTC.

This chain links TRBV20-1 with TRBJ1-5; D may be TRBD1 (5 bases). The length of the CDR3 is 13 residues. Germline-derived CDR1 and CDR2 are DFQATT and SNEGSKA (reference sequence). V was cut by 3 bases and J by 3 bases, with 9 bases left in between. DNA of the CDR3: TGCAGTGCTAGGGACAAGCCCAATCAGCCCCAGCATTTT. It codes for CSARDKPNQPQHF.

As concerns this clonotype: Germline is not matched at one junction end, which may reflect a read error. CDR3 in DNA: TGTGCCAGCAGTGCCGGGACAGGGAACCCCGGGGAGCTGTTTTTT. Encoded protein: CASSAGTGNPGELFF. The chain combines TRBV6-4 with TRBJ2-2; 9 bases agree with TRBD1. CDR1 MRHNA and CDR2 SNTAGT come from the germline V gene. The CDR3 runs to 15 residues.

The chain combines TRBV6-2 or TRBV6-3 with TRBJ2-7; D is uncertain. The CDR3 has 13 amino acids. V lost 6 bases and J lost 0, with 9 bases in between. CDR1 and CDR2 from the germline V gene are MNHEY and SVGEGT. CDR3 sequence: CASRAPTSYEQYF. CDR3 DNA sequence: TGTGCCAGCAGAGCCCCAACCTCCTACGAGCAGTACTTC.

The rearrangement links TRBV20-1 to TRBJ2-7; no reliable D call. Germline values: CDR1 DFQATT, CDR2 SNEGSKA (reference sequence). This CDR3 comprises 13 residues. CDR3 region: CSPTQGRPDEQYF. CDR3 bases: TGCAGCCCAACCCAAGGACGGCCCGACGAGCAGTACTTC.

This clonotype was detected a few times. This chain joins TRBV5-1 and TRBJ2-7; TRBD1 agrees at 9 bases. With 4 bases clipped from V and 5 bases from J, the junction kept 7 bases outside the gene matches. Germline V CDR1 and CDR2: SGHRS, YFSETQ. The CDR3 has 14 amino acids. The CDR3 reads CASSPGTGPNEQYF. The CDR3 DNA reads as TGCGCCAGCAGCCCGGGGACAGGGCCAAACGAGCAGTACTTC.

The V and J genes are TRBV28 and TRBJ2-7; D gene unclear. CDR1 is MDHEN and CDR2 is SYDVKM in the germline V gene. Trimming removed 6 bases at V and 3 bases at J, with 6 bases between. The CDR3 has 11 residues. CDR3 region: CASRKFYEQYF. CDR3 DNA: TGTGCCAGCAGGAAATTCTACGAGCAGTACTTC.

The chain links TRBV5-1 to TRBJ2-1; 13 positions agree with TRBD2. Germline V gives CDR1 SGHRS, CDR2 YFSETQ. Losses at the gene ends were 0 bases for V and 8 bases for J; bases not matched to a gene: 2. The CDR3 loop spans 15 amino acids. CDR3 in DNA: TGCGCCAGCAGCTTGGAACTAGCGGGAGGGGATGAGCAGTTCTTC. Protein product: CASSLELAGGDEQFF.

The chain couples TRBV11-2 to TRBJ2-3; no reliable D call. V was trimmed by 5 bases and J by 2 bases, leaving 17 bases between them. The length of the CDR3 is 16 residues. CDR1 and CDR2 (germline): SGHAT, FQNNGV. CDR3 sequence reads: CASSPGSVIFTDTQYF. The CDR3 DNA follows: TGTGCCAGCAGCCCCGGTAGTGTCATTTTCACAGATACGCAGTATTTT.

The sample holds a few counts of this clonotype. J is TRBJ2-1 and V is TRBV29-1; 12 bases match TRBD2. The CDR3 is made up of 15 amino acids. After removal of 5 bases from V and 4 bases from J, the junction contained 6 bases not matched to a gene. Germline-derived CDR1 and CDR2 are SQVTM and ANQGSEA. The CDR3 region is CSVLLAGGAYNEQFF. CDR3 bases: TGCAGCGTTTTACTAGCGGGAGGAGCATACAATGAGCAGTTCTTC.

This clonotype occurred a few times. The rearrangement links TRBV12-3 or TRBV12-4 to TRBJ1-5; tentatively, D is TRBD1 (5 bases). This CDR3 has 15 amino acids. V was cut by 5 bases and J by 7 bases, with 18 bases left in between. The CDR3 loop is CASSLGSGGGQPQHF. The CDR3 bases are TGTGCCAGCAGTCTAGGATCTGGGGGTGGGCAGCCCCAGCATTTT.

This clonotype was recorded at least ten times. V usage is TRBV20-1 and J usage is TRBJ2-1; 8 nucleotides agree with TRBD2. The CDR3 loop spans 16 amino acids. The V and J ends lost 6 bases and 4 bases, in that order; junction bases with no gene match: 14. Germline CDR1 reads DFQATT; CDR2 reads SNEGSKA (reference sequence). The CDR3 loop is CSAVVSGSGLYNEQFF. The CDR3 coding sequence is TGCAGTGCCGTAGTCAGCGGGAGTGGCCTTTACAATGAGCAGTTCTTC.

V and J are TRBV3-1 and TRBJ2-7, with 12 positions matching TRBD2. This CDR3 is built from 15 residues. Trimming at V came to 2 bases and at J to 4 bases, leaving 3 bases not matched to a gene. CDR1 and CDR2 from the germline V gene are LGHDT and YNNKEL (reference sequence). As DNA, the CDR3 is TGTGCCAGCAGCCAAACTAGCGGGAGGAATTACGAGCAGTACTTC. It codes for CASSQTSGRNYEQYF.